The clone carrying this T cell receptor beta chain has more than one count but fewer than ten. What it binds is not known. Trimming took off 10 bases at V and 6 bases at J, with 14 bases between the two ends. The germline gives CDR1 SGHRS, CDR2 YFSETQ. The CDR3 loop spans 12 amino acids. It was with unique molecular identifiers that the TCRbeta library was prepared. TCRdb used MiXCR to reprocess the PCR reads, holding one entry per CDR3 protein. In the table there are roughly 50,000 distinct CDR3 sequences, 35% to 55% of which are singletons. This record comes from a study of T-cell reconstitution after alpha-beta-depleted transplantation in children. Findings and caveats of the study: Roughly two months post-transplant, alpha-beta T cells reportedly originated from several hundred graft clones that had expanded.

The sample consisted of PBMCs, mostly from graft donor cells, taken 360 days after TCRalphabeta/CD19-depleted stem cell transplant. The chain couples TRBV5-1 to TRBJ1-5; possibly TRBD1 for D (6 bases). The clonotype was recovered from a male patient younger than 18 who had a stem cell transplant for acute lymphoblastic leukemia, so the T cells may come from the graft donor. The CDR3 region is CARPKGVQPQHF. The CDR3 DNA reads as TGCGCCCGGCCGAAGGGGGTTCAGCCCCAGCATTTT.